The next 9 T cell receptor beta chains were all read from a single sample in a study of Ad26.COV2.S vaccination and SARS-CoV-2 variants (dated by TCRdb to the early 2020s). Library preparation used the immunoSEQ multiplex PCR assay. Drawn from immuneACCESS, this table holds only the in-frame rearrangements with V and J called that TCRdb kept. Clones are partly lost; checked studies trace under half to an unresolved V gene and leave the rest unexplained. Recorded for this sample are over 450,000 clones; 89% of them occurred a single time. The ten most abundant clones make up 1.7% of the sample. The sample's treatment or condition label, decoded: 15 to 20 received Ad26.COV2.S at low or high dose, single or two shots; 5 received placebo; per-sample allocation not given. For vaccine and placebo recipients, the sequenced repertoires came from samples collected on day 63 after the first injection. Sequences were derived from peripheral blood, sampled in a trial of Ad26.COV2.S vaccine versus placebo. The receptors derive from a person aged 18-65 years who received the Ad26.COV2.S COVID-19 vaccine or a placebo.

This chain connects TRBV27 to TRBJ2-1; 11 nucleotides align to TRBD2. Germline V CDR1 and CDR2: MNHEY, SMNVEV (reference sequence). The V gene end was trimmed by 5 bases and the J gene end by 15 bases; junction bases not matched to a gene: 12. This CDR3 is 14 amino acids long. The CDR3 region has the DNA TGTGCCAGCAGTCTAACGGGACTAGCGGTCCCATTGTTCTTC. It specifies CASSLTGLAVPLFF.

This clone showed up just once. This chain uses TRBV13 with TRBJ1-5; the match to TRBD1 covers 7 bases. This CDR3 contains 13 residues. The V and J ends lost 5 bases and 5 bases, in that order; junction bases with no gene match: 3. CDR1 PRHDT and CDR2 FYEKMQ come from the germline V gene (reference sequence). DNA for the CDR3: TGTGCCAGCAGCCTGAGGGGGCATCAGCCCCAGCATTTT. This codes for CASSLRGHQPQHF.

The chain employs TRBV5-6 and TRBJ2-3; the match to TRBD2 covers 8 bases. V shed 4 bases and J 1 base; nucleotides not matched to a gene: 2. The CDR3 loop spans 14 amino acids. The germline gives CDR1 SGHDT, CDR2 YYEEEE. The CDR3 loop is CASSPRGGTDTQYF. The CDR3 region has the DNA TGTGCCAGCAGCCCGCGGGGGGGCACAGATACGCAGTATTTT.

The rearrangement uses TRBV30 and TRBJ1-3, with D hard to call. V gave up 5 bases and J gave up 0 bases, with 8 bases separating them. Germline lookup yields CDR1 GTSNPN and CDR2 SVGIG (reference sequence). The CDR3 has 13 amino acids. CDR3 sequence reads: CAWRYDSGNTIYF. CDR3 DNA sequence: TGTGCCTGGCGGTATGACTCTGGAAACACCATATATTTT.

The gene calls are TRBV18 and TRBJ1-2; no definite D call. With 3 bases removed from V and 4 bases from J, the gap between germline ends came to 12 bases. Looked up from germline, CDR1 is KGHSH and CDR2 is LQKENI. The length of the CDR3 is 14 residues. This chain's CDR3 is CASSPDGILYGYTF. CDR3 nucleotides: TGTGCCAGCTCACCCGATGGGATCCTCTATGGCTACACCTTC.

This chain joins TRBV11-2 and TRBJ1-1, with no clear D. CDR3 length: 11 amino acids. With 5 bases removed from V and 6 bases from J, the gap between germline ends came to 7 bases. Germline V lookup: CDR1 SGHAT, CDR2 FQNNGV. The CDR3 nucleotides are TGTGCCAGCAGCATAGGACCTGAAGCTTTCTTT. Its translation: CASSIGPEAFF.

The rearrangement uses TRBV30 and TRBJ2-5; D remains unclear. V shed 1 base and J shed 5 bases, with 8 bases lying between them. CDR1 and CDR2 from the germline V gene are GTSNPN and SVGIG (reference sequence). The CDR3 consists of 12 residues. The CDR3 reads CAWSEVGETQYF. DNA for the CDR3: TGTGCCTGGAGTGAGGTGGGCGAGACCCAGTACTTC.

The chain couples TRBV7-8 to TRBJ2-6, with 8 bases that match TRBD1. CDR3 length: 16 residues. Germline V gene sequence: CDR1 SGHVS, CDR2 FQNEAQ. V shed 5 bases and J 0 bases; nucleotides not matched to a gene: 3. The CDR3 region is CASSPQGVSGANVLTF. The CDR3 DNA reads TGTGCCAGCAGCCCACAGGGGGTCTCTGGGGCCAACGTCCTGACTTTC.

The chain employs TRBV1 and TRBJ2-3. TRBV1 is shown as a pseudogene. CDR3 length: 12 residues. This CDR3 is CTSSQFWDTQYF. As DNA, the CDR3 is TGCACCAGCAGCCAGTTCTGGGATACGCAGTATTTT.